This record covers a single T cell receptor beta chain. What it binds is unknown. This CDR3 is built from 15 residues. V trimming: 4 bases; J trimming: 8 bases; junction bases outside the gene matches: 11. CDR1 is SGHRS, CDR2 YFSETQ, per germline. These data belong to a study of PD-1 blockade in classical Hodgkin lymphoma. Study-level points and caveats: While CD8+ TCR diversity did not rise significantly by C4D1, CD4+ TCR diversity did.

Relapses following autologous stem cell transplantation were seen in all patients, with brentuximab vedotin exposure varying. Patients showed best responses of complete response, partial response or progressive disease. Clones were sequenced by immunoSEQ multiplex PCR, and TCRdb holds only the in-frame ones, with some missing. The table lists over 60,000 clones, 70% to 75% of them singletons. The sequences come from peripheral blood mononuclear cells (PBMCs), collected before the second cycle of nivolumab. The receptor was isolated from a human donor with classical Hodgkin lymphoma. The chain employs TRBV5-1 and TRBJ2-1; 8 bases agree with TRBD1. In DNA form, the CDR3 reads TGCGCCAGCAGCCTCGGACAGGGAGGCATGGATGAGCAGTTCTTC. It yields the protein CASSLGQGGMDEQFF.